This T cell receptor (beta chain) was sequenced during a study of T-cell memory formation after mild COVID-19. Across the study: Each donor largely had its own TCR clusters. Study-wide findings and caveats: Pre-infection memory contained some responding clones, which suggested that cross-reactive memory had joined. Clones contracting day 15 to 85 were balanced CD4/CD8; later expanders leaned CD4+.

This clonotype showed up just a few times. Its antigen remains unknown. Trimming took off 0 bases at V and 6 bases at J, with 12 bases between the two ends. Germline values: CDR1 SGHTA, CDR2 FQGNSA. The CDR3 contains 15 residues. MiXCR, applied by TCRdb to the 5' RACE reads, yields one record per CDR3 protein. Of approximately 410,000 distinct CDR3 sequences in the sample, 20% to 25% were seen once. The gene calls are TRBV7-2 and TRBJ2-4; either TRBD1 or TRBD2 may supply D (6 bases each). The clonotype originates from an adult woman who had mild COVID-19 (a few samples of this study predate the infection). Cell type and time point are not known. Source material: PBMCs or a T cell subset sorted from them (not recorded which). The CDR3 region has the DNA TGTGCCAGCAGCTTAGCGGGGGGCCGGGGAAACATTCAGTACTTC. Its translation is CASSLAGGRGNIQYF.